This TCR beta chain was identified during a study of T cell responses to AZD1222 COVID-19 vaccine. Study at large: It was second doses at about 4 or about 12 weeks that were pooled. The study's findings and limits: Spike-specific TCR breadth and depth grew following two AZD1222 doses. Females outnumbered males among donors, who were mostly white British; clonal diversity was possibly underestimated.

CDR1 SGHNT and CDR2 YYREEE come from the germline V gene (reference sequence). CDR3 length: 16 residues. V lost 6 bases and J lost 6; bases outside the gene matches: 12. With regard to this clone: No antigen is known for it.

TCRdb's table, derived via immunoSEQ multiplex PCR, lists solely in-frame clones and lacks some. This table has fewer than 200,000 clones, over 80% appearing once. The sequences come from peripheral blood, collected on day 0 of AZD1222 vaccination. The sequence came from an adult in good health. This chain connects TRBV5-4 to TRBJ2-1; 10 bases fit TRBD1. The DNA of the CDR3 is TGTGCCAGCACCCGTACCGGGACAGGGGATATCAATGAGCAGTTCTTC. Amino acids: CASTRTGTGDINEQFF. The full variable domain, with the rest looked up from reference TRBV5-4 and TRBJ2-1, is ETGVTQSPTHLIKTRGQQVTLRCSSQSGHNTVSWYQQALGQGPQFIFQYYREEENGRGNFPPRFSGLQFPNYSSELNVNALELDDSALYLCASTRTGTGDINEQFFGPGTRLTVL.